The clone carrying this T cell receptor beta chain was detected ten times or more. Antigen unknown. The data stem from a study of CD8 T cells in ankylosing spondylitis. Study-level results: Disease-linked clones bore a CD8+ phenotype and were relatively rare in peripheral blood. Blood of patients with ankylosing spondylitis appeared to be characterized by a TCR beta motif of 8 or 9 highly homologous variants.

CDR3 length: 15 amino acids. V lost 5 bases and J lost 5; bases outside the gene matches: 10. Per germline, CDR1 SGHVS and CDR2 FQNEAQ. TCRdb used MiXCR to reprocess the 5' RACE reads, holding one entry per CDR3 protein. In the table there are 200,000 to 250,000 distinct CDR3 sequences, 7% to 8% of which are singletons. The source of this sequence is a male donor with ankylosing spondylitis. Sequenced input: blood, either unsorted or a sorted T cell fraction (not recorded which). V gene TRBV7-8 combines with J gene TRBJ2-5; 8 nucleotides line up with TRBD1. The CDR3, as DNA: TGTGCCAGCAGCCTGATCCCGCGACAGGGGGAGACCCAGTACTTC. Protein sequence: CASSLIPRQGETQYF.